This T cell receptor (beta chain) was sequenced in a study of blood T cells in healthy people across ages. General study points: Diversity was higher, and naive CD4+ cells more numerous, in long-lived donors than in aged donors.

The donors, all healthy, were Caucasians living in Russia, aged roughly 6 to 90. They isolated at least 7 million PBMCs from each sample. A second roughly 6 to 11 cycle PCR used barcoded and J-beta primers. Each CDR3 protein is one row after TCRdb ran MiXCR on the 5' RACE reads. Of a few hundred thousand distinct CDR3 sequences listed, 25% to 30% were seen once; the top ten hold approximately 28%. In this sample, this clonotype turned up once. Its matching antigen is unknown. The V gene lost 1 base and the J gene lost 9 bases, with 13 bases spanning the gap. There are 15 residues in the CDR3. The germline gives CDR1 SEHNR, CDR2 FQNEAQ (reference sequence).

The J gene is TRBJ1-6, the V gene TRBV7-9, with D unclear. This clonotype originated in a woman in her seventies in good health. The specimen sequenced was blood. In DNA form, the CDR3 reads TGTGCCAGCAGCTTAGTGAGGGAAGGTGGTTCACCCCTCCACTTT. This gives the protein CASSLVREGGSPLHF.